The present T cell receptor (beta chain) was sequenced within a study of vaccination and CD4 T cells after COVID-19 (dated by TCRdb to 2021 to 2024). For context, the study as a whole: Convalescent patients had a positive SARS-CoV-2 result on nasal swab PCR, and of these patients, fewer than ten had mild disease and one had severe disease. The convalescent cohort comprised six males and four females, including two Hispanic individuals, seven Caucasians, two Asians and one multiracial person. Each participant got two doses of either the Pfizer-BioNTech BNT162b2 vaccine (n=8) or the Moderna mRNA-1273 vaccine (n=2). Post-COVID blood samples were collected from convalescent patients a median of roughly 100 days after diagnosis, with a range of about 30 to 170 days. Post-vaccine blood samples were obtained a median of around 74 days after the second vaccine dose, with a range of about 12 to 241 days. Culture stimuli were overlapping spike peptide pools from SARS-CoV-2 and from the common cold coronaviruses HCoV-NL63, HCoV-OC43 and HCoV-229E. Control cultures used a CEFX viral epitope pool as positive control, an HIV-1 Nef peptide pool as negative control, or no peptide. The spike-specific CD4+ TCR repertoire was compared before and after mRNA vaccination in over 9 COVID-19 convalescent patients and a handful of infection-naive healthy vaccine recipients. Study-wide findings and limitations: Relatively few convalescent patients were included in the study, and early timepoints after natural infection were not analyzed. Nearly all vaccine-specific clones in convalescent patients (304 of 307) were mono-reactive for SARS-CoV-2 spike rather than cross-reactive with common cold coronaviruses. The median number of SARS-CoV-2-reactive clonotypes rose from 21 after infection to some 40 after vaccination, but the change was not significant. Among convalescent patients, a median about 86% of the SARS-CoV-2-reactive clones seen after vaccination appeared only after vaccination, which suggests priming specific to the vaccine.

The table lists this clonotype with a few counts. Its antigen has not been determined. No clone much larger than this one lies a single base away; base qualities are absent. Ends trimmed: V by 1 base, J by 8 bases; bases unmatched to a gene: 6. From the cysteine through the phenylalanine, the CDR3 covers 14 amino acids. The DNA shown is the 42-base CDR3, in frame from base 1. In the germline V gene, CDR1 corresponds to SQVTM and CDR2 to ANQGSEA. What the treatment or condition label conveys for this sample: approximately 10-day PBMC culture with coronavirus spike peptide pools or control peptides (ViraFEST assay). The study used the ViraFEST assay, which expanded antigen-specific T cells with peptide pools and then identified expanded clonotypes by TCR sequencing. Positive SARS-CoV-2 PCR tests in the convalescent patients dated from March to December 2020, before Alpha, Beta and Delta variants emerged in the United States. Two million PBMCs per well were cultured in IMDM with roughly 4.8% human AB serum and 8.5 to 10 IU/ml IL-2, plus 10 ug/ml peptide pools. On days 3 and 7, half of the culture medium was replaced with fresh IL-2-containing medium. CD4+ T cells were isolated after approximately ten days of culture through negative selection using the EasySep CD4+ T cell isolation kit. PBMCs were separated from whole blood using Ficoll-Paque Plus gradient centrifugation and then either used fresh or cryopreserved at -140C. Culture conditions were generally each tested in triplicate wells.

The method was PCR. DNA from cultured CD4+ T cells underwent TCR sequencing with the Oncomine TCR Beta short-read assay at the Johns Hopkins FTIC core. Genomic DNA was extracted from the cultured CD4+ T cells with the QIAamp micro DNA kit. Oncomine TCR Beta libraries from cultured CD4+ T cells were pooled using unique dual indexes and sequenced on an Illumina iSeq 100. On the authors' methods: Non-productive sequences were filtered out, and CDR3s that did not start with C, did not end with F or W, or were shorter than 7 amino acids were discarded. The MANAFEST web application was used to identify antigen-specific clonotypes by comparing peptide-stimulated wells against reference wells and other culture wells. To be called positive, a clone needed an FDR below 0.05, an odds ratio above 5, and a productive frequency above 0.1% in at least two of three replicate wells. A clonotype counted as cross-reactive if it showed significant expansion both in the SARS-CoV-2 spike wells and in at least one common cold coronavirus spike condition. Levenshtein distances (stringdist) and unrooted phylogenetic trees (ape) in R version 3.6.1 were used to assess CDR3 homology. Clones were called with MiXCR by TCRdb after fastp trimmed the public reads at Q25, and only in-frame beta chains were retained. Rows are unified per CDR3 protein, each entry keeping the most common DNA and genes. The V and J calls here are based on TCRdb, not the publication. Recorded for this sample are around 15,000 distinct CDR3 sequences; about 63% of them occurred a single time. Around 12% of the sample is taken by the ten largest.

This clonotype was sampled from a human donor who had recovered from COVID-19. Sequenced material: CD4+ T cells from blood, cultured in vitro. The chain is encoded by TRBV29-1 joined to TRBJ1-3; TRBD1 aligns with 9 central bases. The DNA sequence follows: TGCAGCGTTGAAGCTGGGACAGGGTACGACACCATATATTTT. This codes for CSVEAGTGYDTIYF. When the CDR3 is completed using the reference TRBV29-1 and TRBJ1-3 genes on either side, the full variable domain is SAVISQKPSRDICQRGTSLTIQCQVDSQVTMMFWYRQQPGQSLTLIATANQGSEATYESGFVIDKFPISRPNLTFSTLTVSNMSPEDSSIYLCSVEAGTGYDTIYFGEGSWLTVV.